This TCR beta chain derives from a study of shared clonotypes between healthy human individuals. Overall study findings and caveats: The sampled material consisted only of blood, and tissue repertoires are likely to differ.

Comments on this clone: Its cognate antigen is unknown.

This table comes from immunoSEQ multiplex PCR, and its TCRdb copy is limited to in-frame clones, with some not included. The sample holds about 1 million clones, under 80% seen once. V gave up 3 bases and J gave up 9 bases; unmatched junction bases: 2. This CDR3 contains 11 residues. Germline lookup yields CDR1 DFQATT and CDR2 SNEGSKA (reference sequence). This chain uses TRBV20-1 with TRBJ2-3; 8 bases are shared with TRBD2. Sequencing was carried out using memory CD4+ T cells sorted from blood. This sample's subset: CD45RA-negative fraction. The sequence derives from a man aged 18 to 30 in good health. The CDR3 nucleotides read TGCAGTGCTAGCGGGGGGGCCACGCAGTATTTT. It specifies CSASGGATQYF.